This record concerns one TCR beta chain sequence. This sample is drawn from a study of blood T cell repertoires in COVID-19. In the study overall: Acute-phase and convalescent COVID-19 samples originated in the United States, Italy and Spain.

Measured with immunoSEQ multiplex PCR; TCRdb has only the in-frame clones, and not every one. This sample yields a few hundred thousand clones, of which about 86% are seen a single time; 3.5% to 4.5% belongs to the top ten. This study enrolled people aged roughly 18 to 90 from 20 to 25 US geographic areas. Germline loops: CDR1 SQVTM, CDR2 ANQGSEA. V gave up 4 bases and J gave up 0 bases; unmatched junction bases: 5. This CDR3 spans 15 amino acids. The sequenced sample consisted of PBMCs or T cells enriched from blood (not recorded which). The V gene is TRBV29-1, the J gene TRBJ1-4; 7 positions match TRBD1. The source of this sequence is a woman in her 40s with acute COVID-19. CDR3 sequence reads: CSVARGQATNEKLFF. The CDR3 DNA follows: TGCAGCGTTGCCCGAGGACAGGCAACTAATGAAAAACTGTTTTTT.